This T cell receptor beta chain was captured by sequencing in a study of T-cell reconstitution after alpha-beta-depleted transplantation in children. Study-wide results and limits: Certain patients had high TCRbeta diversity at day 60, and it came from recipient T cells and thymic progenitors that survived. At one year after transplant, newly produced T cells mostly accounted for T-cell counts and diversity. There were reportedly several hundred expanded graft clones from which alpha-beta T cells came about two months after transplant.

Losses at the gene ends were 3 bases for V and 2 bases for J; bases not matched to a gene: 2. There are 16 residues in the CDR3. CDR1 and CDR2 (germline): SQVTM, ANQGSEA. Molecular barcoding with unique molecular identifiers was used for the TCRbeta library. TCRdb called the PCR reads again in MiXCR, with one record for every CDR3 protein. The table has 44,000 or so distinct CDR3 sequences, about 10% seen once; the top ten hold approximately 27%. At least ten counts were recorded for this clonotype. What it binds is unknown. This sequence originates from a male patient between 2 and 15 years old who had a stem cell transplant for chronic granulomatous disease, so the T cells may come from the graft donor. The genes are TRBV29-1 and TRBJ2-1, with 15 nucleotides matching TRBD2. The source material was PBMCs, mostly from graft donor cells, sampled 60 days after TCRalphabeta/CD19-depleted stem cell transplant. In DNA, the CDR3 is TGCAGCGTTGAGGGACTAGCGGGAGGACCCTACAATGAGCAGTTCTTC. The encoded protein is CSVEGLAGGPYNEQFF.